One and the same sample provided the 32 T cell receptor beta chains below, sequenced in a study of metastatic and nonmetastatic thyroid tumors. TCRdb reprocessed the PCR reads via MiXCR. The data show 30,000 to 35,000 clones, with 15% seen just once and approximately 18% held by the top ten. Patients were all untreated before their thyroid surgery. The source material was blood. The receptor source for this set is a male donor with papillary thyroid cancer or a benign thyroid nodule (not recorded which). Some clones in this sample may be carry-over from other donors' samples.

This clone occurred many times. This rearrangement joins TRBV19 to TRBJ2-5; possibly TRBD1 or TRBD2 for D (5 bases each). The V end was cut by 5 bases, the J end by 3 bases, with 34 bases between. CDR1 LNHDA and CDR2 SQIVND come from the germline V gene (reference sequence). The CDR3 length is 21 residues. CDR3: CASSLSPYYIGEGKGKETQYF. As DNA, the CDR3 is TGTGCCAGTAGTCTCTCCCCCTACTACATCGGCGAGGGGAAAGGGAAAGAGACCCAGTACTTC. The entire variable domain, with the rest obtained from reference TRBV19 and TRBJ2-5, is as follows: DGGITQSPKYLFRKEGQNVTLSCEQNLNHDAMYWYRQDPGQGLRLIYYSQIVNDFQKGDIAEGYSVSREKKESFPLTVTSAQKNPTAFYLCASSLSPYYIGEGKGKETQYFGPGTRLLVL.

This clone was picked up a small number of times. This chain connects TRBV12-3 or TRBV12-4 to TRBJ1-2; no clear D gene. This CDR3 has 12 residues. Trimming removed 11 bases from V and 1 base from J, with 11 bases in between. CDR3 amino acids: CARSFGNYGYTF. The CDR3 coding sequence is TGTGCCCGGAGTTTCGGTAACTATGGCTACACCTTC.

This clone has a count of ten or more. The chain couples TRBV27 to TRBJ2-1; TRBD2 agrees at 9 bases. The CDR3 runs to 15 residues. V dropped 7 bases and J dropped 2; count of bases not matched to a gene: 6. Germline values: CDR1 MNHEY, CDR2 SMNVEV (reference sequence). CDR3 protein: CASKPSGTPYNEQFF. DNA of the CDR3: TGTGCCAGCAAGCCTAGCGGGACCCCCTACAATGAGCAGTTCTTC.

The chain combines TRBV7-2 with TRBJ2-1; a possible D gene is TRBD1 (6 bases). V was clipped by 3 bases and J by 9 bases, with 12 bases between them. The CDR3 extends over 13 amino acids. Looked up from germline, CDR1 is SGHTA and CDR2 is FQGNSA. CDR3 bases: TGTGCCAGCAGCTTTAGAAGGGGGACTGAGCAGTTCTTC. This sequence encodes CASSFRRGTEQFF.

This clone was counted many times. The chain links TRBV4-2 to TRBJ2-1; D is ambiguous. Deletions cut 0 bases from V and 0 bases from J, with 9 bases between. The CDR3 is made up of 16 amino acids. Per germline, CDR1 LGHNA and CDR2 YNFKEQ. CDR3 coding DNA: TGTGCCAGCAGCCAAGAGGGGTATACCTCCTACAATGAGCAGTTCTTC. Residues: CASSQEGYTSYNEQFF.

This clone was observed a few times. The junction differs from germline at one of its ends, possibly a read error. The chain employs TRBV6-1 and TRBJ1-5, with 9 bases matching TRBD1. Per germline, CDR1 MNHNS and CDR2 SASEGT. This CDR3 has 18 residues. CDR3 protein: CASSAGTGCFGVNHPQHF. CDR3 DNA sequence: TGTGCCAGCAGTGCCGGGACAGGGTGCTTTGGGGTCAATCATCCCCAGCATTTT.

This clone has at least ten counts. This specimen includes other DNA sequences encoding the same CDR3. In DNA form, the CDR3 reads TGCGCCAGCGGTCTCGGGGGGTGGGATGAGCAGTTCTTC. Translated: CASGLGGWDEQFF. This sequence joins TRBV5-1 and TRBJ2-1; 7 bases line up with TRBD2. This CDR3 is built from 13 residues. CDR1 is SGHRS and CDR2 is YFSETQ in the germline V gene. Trimming took 7 bases from V and 8 from J; bases not matched to a gene: 9.

The chain uses TRBV20-1 and TRBJ2-1; D gene ambiguous. The CDR3 runs 14 residues. V shed 2 bases and J shed 4 bases, with 12 bases lying between them. The germline CDR1 and CDR2 sequences are DFQATT and SNEGSKA (reference sequence). CDR3 protein: CSARKPVVYNEQFF. The CDR3 DNA follows: TGCAGTGCTAGAAAGCCGGTGGTTTACAATGAGCAGTTCTTC.

This clone was counted ten times or more. The chain couples TRBV30 to TRBJ1-1; perhaps TRBD1 as D (5 bases). The ends were cut back, 3 bases at V and 7 bases at J, with 18 bases in the middle. CDR1 is GTSNPN and CDR2 is SVGIG in the germline V gene (reference sequence). This CDR3 is 14 amino acids long. CDR3 nucleotide sequence: TGTGCCTGGAGCGCCCGACAGAAAACAAGTGAAGCTTTCTTT. It yields the protein CAWSARQKTSEAFF.

The J gene is TRBJ2-2, the V gene TRBV9, with a tentative D call TRBD2 (5 bases). Per the germline V gene, CDR1 is SGDLS and CDR2 is YYNGEE. Trimming removed 4 bases from V and 2 bases from J, with 12 bases in between. The CDR3 sequence is 15 residues long. The CDR3 sequence is CASSLAGRNTGELFF. CDR3 DNA sequence: TGTGCCAGCAGCCTAGCAGGACGTAACACCGGGGAGCTGTTTTTT.

This clone was seen only a few times. The V and J genes are TRBV10-2 and TRBJ2-3; unclear D gene. V was cut by 6 bases and J by 7 bases, with 14 bases left in between. The germline V gene encodes CDR1 WSHSY and CDR2 SAAADI. This CDR3 spans 13 amino acids. CDR3 DNA: TGCGCCAGCAGCAATGGTGCCAGAAATACGCAGTATTTT. Translating it yields CASSNGARNTQYF.

This clone has at least ten counts. The chain carries TRBV29-1 and TRBJ2-7; D possibly uses TRBD1 or TRBD2 (6 bases each). V lost 3 bases and J lost 6, with 15 bases in between. Germline V gives CDR1 SQVTM, CDR2 ANQGSEA. This CDR3 contains 13 residues. The CDR3 here is CSVDPRGGGEQYF. The DNA of the CDR3 is TGCAGCGTTGATCCCAGGGGAGGTGGCGAGCAGTACTTC.

This clone was recorded many times. The chain carries TRBV6-4 and TRBJ2-1; 14 bases line up with TRBD2. The CDR3 loop spans 15 amino acids. Germline CDR1 reads MRHNA; CDR2 reads SNTAGT. The trim removed 6 bases at V and 8 bases at J, leaving 6 bases unmatched. CDR3 loop: CASRTSGGAGDEQFF. The DNA of the CDR3 is TGTGCCAGCAGGACTAGCGGGGGGGCCGGGGATGAGCAGTTCTTC.

In this sample, this clone turned up many times. The chain carries TRBV28 and TRBJ2-1; TRBD1 or TRBD2 may be the D gene (5 bases each). This CDR3 contains 14 residues. Per germline, CDR1 MDHEN and CDR2 SYDVKM. Trimming shortened V by 8 bases and J by 6 bases, and 17 bases separated the two germline ends. The CDR3: CASRDGLVVNEQFF. The CDR3 DNA reads TGTGCCAGCCGGGACGGGCTTGTCGTCAATGAGCAGTTCTTC.

This clone is labeled medium-sized. V is TRBV6-2 or TRBV6-3 and J is TRBJ2-6; D not certain. This CDR3 comprises 15 residues. CDR1 MNHEY and CDR2 SVGEGT come from the germline V gene. The V and J ends lost 3 bases and 0 bases respectively, with 6 bases between them. The CDR3 reads CASSYSLSGANVLTF. The DNA of the CDR3 is TGTGCCAGCAGTTATAGCCTCTCTGGGGCCAACGTCCTGACTTTC.

This clone was seen repeatedly, ten times or more. The chain joins TRBV5-6 to TRBJ1-1, with D uncertain. The germline V gene has CDR1 SGHDT and CDR2 YYEEEE. CDR3 length: 14 amino acids. Trimming stripped 1 base from V and 5 bases from J, with 12 bases between. Here the CDR3 DNA reads TGTGCCAGCAGCTTGTTTTGGGAAATGACTGAAGCTTTCTTT. Residues: CASSLFWEMTEAFF.

This clone was recorded many times. The gene calls are TRBV6-2 or TRBV6-3 and TRBJ1-1; no reliable D call. The CDR3 totals 13 residues. The germline CDR1 and CDR2 sequences are MNHEY and SVGEGT. Trimming stripped 0 bases from V and 6 bases from J, with 8 bases between. The CDR3 bases are TGTGCCAGCAGTTACTCGAGGAAGTCTGAAGCTTTCTTT. It is translated as CASSYSRKSEAFF.

This clone was observed at least ten times. The chain couples TRBV12-3 or TRBV12-4 to TRBJ1-2; D uncertain. The CDR3 length is 12 residues. V lost 3 bases and J lost 1, with 3 bases in between. The CDR3 DNA follows: TGTGCCAGCAGTTTCAGTAACTATGGCTACACCTTC. Protein sequence: CASSFSNYGYTF.

This clone was counted at least ten times. This sequence joins TRBV6-1 and TRBJ1-2, with 9 bases fitting TRBD1. V lost 6 bases to trimming and J lost 4 bases; unmatched junction nucleotides: 6. The CDR3 loop spans 14 amino acids. CDR1 is MNHNS and CDR2 is SASEGT in the germline V gene. CDR3 bases: TGTGCCAGCAGCCCCAGACAGGGGGGCTATGGCTACACCTTC. Residues: CASSPRQGGYGYTF.

In its sample, this clone was seen a few times. The chain recombines TRBV6-1 with TRBJ1-1; no clear D. The CDR3 has 18 residues. With 0 bases removed from V and 1 base from J, the gap between germline ends came to 18 bases. CDR1 and CDR2 (germline): MNHNS, SASEGT. DNA for the CDR3: TGTGCCAGCAGTGAAGCTAGAGGTAGGGCCCTAAGGAACACTGAAGCTTTCTTT. Translating gives CASSEARGRALRNTEAFF.

At least ten counts were recorded for this clone. The V gene is TRBV6-5, the J gene TRBJ1-5; D is uncertain. V was pared by 2 bases and J by 6 bases, with 17 bases between. CDR1 is MNHEY and CDR2 is SVGAGI in the germline V gene. The CDR3 sequence is 16 residues long. CDR3 loop: CASSYQSPLQGQPQHF. For the CDR3, the DNA is TGTGCCAGCAGTTACCAGTCCCCCTTACAAGGTCAGCCCCAGCATTTT.

This clone was recorded many times. The rearrangement uses TRBV7-9 and TRBJ2-1; 10 nucleotides match TRBD1. This CDR3 comprises 14 residues. The germline V gene encodes CDR1 SEHNR and CDR2 FQNEAQ (reference sequence). Trimming took 5 bases from V and 6 from J; bases not matched to a gene: 4. The CDR3 DNA is TGTGCCAGCAGCCCCGGGACAGGGGTCAATGAGCAGTTCTTC. Its translation is CASSPGTGVNEQFF.

This clone appeared many times. This chain joins TRBV6-1 and TRBJ1-2; perhaps TRBD1 as D (6 bases). This CDR3 spans 12 amino acids. The germline gives CDR1 MNHNS, CDR2 SASEGT. V shed 5 bases and J shed 5 bases, with 9 bases lying between them. The CDR3 reads CASSPQGYGYTF. The CDR3 DNA follows: TGTGCCAGCAGTCCCCAGGGGTATGGCTACACCTTC.

This clone occurred many times. This chain links TRBV6-5 with TRBJ1-1; 7 bases align to TRBD1. Unmatched junction bases numbered 9, after V lost 2 bases and J lost 0 bases. Germline loops: CDR1 MNHEY, CDR2 SVGAGI. The CDR3 runs 17 residues. CDR3 in amino acids: CASSYAPDRRMNTEAFF. The CDR3 coding sequence is TGTGCCAGCAGTTACGCCCCGGACAGGCGCATGAACACTGAAGCTTTCTTT.

This clone occurred many times. The chain employs TRBV5-6 and TRBJ1-4; possibly TRBD1 for D (6 bases). The CDR3 is 14 amino acids. The ends were cut back, 4 bases at V and 5 bases at J, with 12 bases in the middle. Germline CDR1 is SGHDT and CDR2 is YYEEEE. This CDR3 is CASSPSDRNEKLFF. The CDR3 DNA follows: TGTGCCAGCAGCCCGTCCGACAGGAATGAAAAACTGTTTTTT.

There are many counts of this clone. The chain carries TRBV12-3 or TRBV12-4 and TRBJ1-5; D is unclear. Trimming cost V 3 bases and J 4 bases, with 16 bases left between them. CDR3 length: 16 amino acids. The CDR3 DNA reads TGTGCCAGCAGTTTTTCCTTGGGCTCTAATAATCAGCCCCAGCATTTT. It translates to CASSFSLGSNNQPQHF.

This clone was seen repeatedly, ten times or more. This chain uses TRBV19 with TRBJ2-3, with 8 bases matching TRBD2. Trimming removed 6 bases from V and 4 bases from J; junction bases left unmatched: 6. Per the germline V gene, CDR1 is LNHDA and CDR2 is SQIVND (reference sequence). CDR3 size: 14 residues. The CDR3 is CASRRTSSSDTQYF. The CDR3 DNA follows: TGTGCCAGTAGGAGGACTAGCTCTTCAGATACGCAGTATTTT.

This clone was seen repeatedly, ten times or more. A much larger clonotype is one base distant, so this may be a read error. The chain joins TRBV7-3 to TRBJ2-1, with D tentatively TRBD1 (6 bases). CDR3 length equals 17 residues. V lost 5 bases and J lost 2, with 19 bases in between. Germline V CDR1 and CDR2: SGHTA, FQGTGA. The CDR3 bases are TGTGCCAGCAGCCCGACTGGGGGCTCAGTAGCCTACAATGAGCAGTTCTTC. The encoded protein is CASSPTGGSVAYNEQFF.

Details on this clone: A read error may account for a junction end that differs from germline. This rearrangement joins TRBV19 to TRBJ2-7, with a weak D call TRBD1 (5 bases). This CDR3 has 15 residues. Germline-derived CDR1 and CDR2 are LNHDA and SQIVND (reference sequence). CDR3 loop: CASSHRRGTPYEKYF. CDR3 DNA: TGTGCCAGTAGCCATCGTAGGGGAACCCCCTACGAGAAGTACTTC.

This clone was detected only a few times. A single base separates this from a much larger clone, so it may be a read error. The rearrangement links TRBV18 to TRBJ2-7, with a weak D call TRBD1 (5 bases). Germline V gives CDR1 KGHSH, CDR2 LQKENI. Deletions cut 8 bases from V and 4 bases from J, with 9 bases between. This CDR3 spans 11 amino acids. The CDR3 region is CASPQEYEQYF. CDR3 sequence (DNA): TGTGCCAGCCCACAGGAGTACGAGCAGTACTTC.

This clone has at least ten counts. The chain recombines TRBV7-3 with TRBJ2-2; unclear D gene. Trimming left V 5 bases short and J 1 base short, with 5 bases between. This CDR3 is 13 amino acids long. Germline V lookup: CDR1 SGHTA, CDR2 FQGTGA. CDR3 region: CASSTGNTGELFF. In DNA, the CDR3 is TGTGCCAGCAGCACCGGGAACACCGGGGAGCTGTTTTTT.

The chain employs TRBV11-2 and TRBJ2-7; D is possibly TRBD2 (6 bases). The CDR3 length is 14 residues. Trimming took off 6 bases at V and 4 bases at J, with 16 bases between the two ends. Germline V CDR1 and CDR2: SGHAT, FQNNGV. The CDR3 loop reads CASRGLSGFYEQYF. The DNA of the CDR3 is TGTGCCAGCAGGGGACTTTCGGGATTTTACGAGCAGTACTTC.